The source of this T cell receptor beta chain is a study of CXCR3-negative and CXCR3-positive naive CD8 T cells. General study findings and limits: Similar levels of surface CD5 were seen between naive subsets; TCR strength was inferred from TRB CDR3 properties.

UMI-tagged TRB cDNA libraries were built via 5' RACE. TCRdb derives one entry per CDR3 protein from the 5' RACE reads, leaving out DNA. Its clone listing holds roughly 89,000 distinct CDR3 sequences. Germline V lookup: CDR1 MGHRA, CDR2 YSYEKL. The CDR3 is made up of 13 amino acids. CD45RO-CCR7+CD27+CD95- characterized naive CD8+ T cells. About this clonotype: As yet, its antigen is unknown.

The TCR sequence derives from a human donor in good health. Some clones in this sample may be carry-over from other donors' samples. The chain has TRBV4-1 and TRBJ2-5. Specimen: naive CXCR3- CD8+ T cells from blood. Sample subset: CD45RO-CCR7+CD27+CD95- naive CD8+ T cells lacking CXCR3 (TNR3-). CDR3 sequence reads: CASSQVGGETQYF.